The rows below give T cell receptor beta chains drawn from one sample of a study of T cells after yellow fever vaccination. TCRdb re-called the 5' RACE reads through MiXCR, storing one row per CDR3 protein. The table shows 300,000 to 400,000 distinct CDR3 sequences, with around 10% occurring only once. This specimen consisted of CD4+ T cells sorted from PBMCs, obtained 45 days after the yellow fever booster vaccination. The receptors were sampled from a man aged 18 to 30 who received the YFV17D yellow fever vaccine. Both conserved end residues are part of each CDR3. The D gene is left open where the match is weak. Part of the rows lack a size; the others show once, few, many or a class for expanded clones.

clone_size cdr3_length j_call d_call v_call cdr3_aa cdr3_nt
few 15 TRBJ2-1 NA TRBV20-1 CSARDTRGTENEQFF TGCAGTGCTAGAGATACGAGGGGGACGGAGAATGAGCAGTTCTTC
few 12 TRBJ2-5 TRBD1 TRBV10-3 CAIRGQQETQYF TGTGCCATCAGGGGACAGCAAGAGACCCAGTACTTC
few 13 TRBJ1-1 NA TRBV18 CASSRESNTEAFF TGTGCCAGCTCACGGGAGTCGAACACTGAAGCTTTCTTT
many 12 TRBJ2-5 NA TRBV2 CASRDRGETQYF TGTGCCAGCAGGGACAGAGGAGAGACCCAGTACTTC
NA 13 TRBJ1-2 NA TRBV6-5 CASSHGTVYGYTF TGTGCCAGCAGTCACGGGACGGTTTATGGCTACACCTTC
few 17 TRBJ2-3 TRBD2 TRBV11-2 CASSSRGGIPGTDTQYF TGTGCCAGCAGCTCGCGCGGGGGGATCCCTGGCACAGATACGCAGTATTTT
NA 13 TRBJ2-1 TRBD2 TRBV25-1 CASGLAGGDEQFF TGTGCCAGCGGACTAGCGGGTGGGGATGAGCAGTTCTTC
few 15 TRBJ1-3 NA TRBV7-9 CASSLMGGPGNTIYF TGTGCCAGCAGCTTAATGGGGGGTCCTGGAAACACCATATATTTT
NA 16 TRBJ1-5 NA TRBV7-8 CASSLPGRGSNQPQHF TGTGCCAGCAGCTTACCAGGGAGGGGAAGCAATCAGCCCCAGCATTTT
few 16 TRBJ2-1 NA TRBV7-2 CASSLAPVSSYNEQFF TGTGCCAGCAGCTTAGCTCCTGTTAGCTCCTACAATGAGCAGTTCTTC
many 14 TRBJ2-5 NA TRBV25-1 CASSDGEFLETQYF TGTGCCAGCAGTGATGGGGAGTTTTTAGAGACCCAGTACTTC
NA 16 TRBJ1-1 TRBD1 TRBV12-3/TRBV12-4 CASSFSRFRGTAEAFF TGTGCCAGCAGTTTCTCCAGATTCAGGGGGACGGCTGAAGCTTTCTTT
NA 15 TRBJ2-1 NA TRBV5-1 CASSPDGTLNNEQFF TGCGCCAGCAGCCCCGACGGGACACTGAACAATGAGCAGTTCTTC
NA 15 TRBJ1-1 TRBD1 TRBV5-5 CASSRTQGESTEAFF TGTGCCAGCAGCCGCACCCAGGGGGAATCCACTGAAGCTTTCTTT
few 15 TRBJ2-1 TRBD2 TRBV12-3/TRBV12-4 CASRPQGLAGDEQFF TGTGCCAGCAGGCCGCAGGGACTAGCGGGGGATGAGCAGTTCTTC
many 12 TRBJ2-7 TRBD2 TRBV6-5 CASSTGGGEQYF TGTGCCAGCAGTACCGGGGGGGGCGAGCAGTACTTC
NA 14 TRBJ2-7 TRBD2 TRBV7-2 CASSRVAGGYEQYF TGTGCCAGCAGTCGTGTAGCGGGAGGATACGAGCAGTACTTC
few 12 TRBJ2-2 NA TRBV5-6 CASSHSTGELFF TGTGCCAGCAGCCACAGTACCGGGGAGCTGTTTTTT
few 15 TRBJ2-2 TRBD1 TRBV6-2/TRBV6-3 CASSLQGALVGELFF TGTGCCAGCAGCCTACAGGGGGCGTTGGTCGGGGAGCTGTTTTTT
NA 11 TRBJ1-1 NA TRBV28 CASRTYTEAFF TGTGCCAGCAGAACGTACACTGAAGCTTTCTTT
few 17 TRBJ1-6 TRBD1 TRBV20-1 CSAKDRVAGSGGSPLHF TGCAGTGCCAAGGACAGGGTGGCGGGATCTGGTGGCTCACCCCTCCACTTT
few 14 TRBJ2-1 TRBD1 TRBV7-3 CASRTGQGGHEQFF TGTGCCAGCAGGACGGGACAGGGCGGTCATGAGCAGTTCTTC
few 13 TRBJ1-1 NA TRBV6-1 CALQKGGWTEAFF TGTGCCCTACAGAAGGGAGGGTGGACTGAAGCTTTCTTT
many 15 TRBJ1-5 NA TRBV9 CASSVDNGDNQPQHF TGTGCCAGCAGCGTAGATAATGGTGACAATCAGCCCCAGCATTTT
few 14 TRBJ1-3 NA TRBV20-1 CSASVGSSGNTIYF TGCAGTGCTAGTGTGGGGAGCTCTGGAAACACCATATATTTT
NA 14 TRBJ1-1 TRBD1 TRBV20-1 CSANDGQGITEAFF TGCAGTGCTAACGACGGACAGGGGATCACTGAAGCTTTCTTT
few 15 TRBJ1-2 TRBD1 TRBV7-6 CASSPDGQGDYGYTF TGTGCCAGCAGCCCTGATGGACAGGGAGACTATGGCTACACCTTC
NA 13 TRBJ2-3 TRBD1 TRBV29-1 CSGGQGSGVGQYF TGCAGCGGTGGACAGGGTTCGGGGGTGGGGCAGTATTTT
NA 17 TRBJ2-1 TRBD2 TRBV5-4 CASSRSSGGSSYNEQFF TGTGCCAGCAGCCGAAGTAGCGGGGGGTCCTCCTACAATGAGCAGTTCTTC
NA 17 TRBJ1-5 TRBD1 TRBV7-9 CASSIFPGTGVNQPQHF TGTGCCAGCAGCATATTCCCCGGGACAGGGGTCAATCAGCCCCAGCATTTT
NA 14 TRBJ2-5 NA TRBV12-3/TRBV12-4 CASSRHMDGETQYF TGTGCCAGCAGCCGTCATATGGACGGAGAGACCCAGTACTTC
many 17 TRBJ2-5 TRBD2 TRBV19 CASSRGLAGAMQETQYF TGTGCCAGTAGTAGGGGACTAGCGGGGGCTATGCAAGAGACCCAGTACTTC
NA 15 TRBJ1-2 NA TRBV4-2 CASSQDHGRNYGYTF TGTGCCAGCAGCCAAGATCACGGCAGGAACTATGGCTACACCTTC
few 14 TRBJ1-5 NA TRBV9 CASSGGDTASPQHF TGTGCCAGCAGCGGCGGGGACACAGCCTCGCCCCAGCATTTT
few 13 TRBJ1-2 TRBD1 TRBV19 CASMGQGNHGYTF TGTGCCAGTATGGGACAGGGGAATCATGGCTACACCTTC
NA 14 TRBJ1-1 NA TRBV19 CASSMVRGETEAFF TGTGCCAGTAGTATGGTACGGGGTGAGACTGAAGCTTTCTTT
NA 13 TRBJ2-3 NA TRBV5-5 CASSKTAPDTQYF TGTGCCAGCAGCAAGACCGCCCCGGATACGCAGTATTTT
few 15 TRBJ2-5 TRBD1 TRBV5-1 CASSTGQGVWETQYF TGCGCCAGCAGCACCGGACAGGGGGTGTGGGAGACCCAGTACTTC
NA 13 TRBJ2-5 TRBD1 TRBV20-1 CSARKTGVETQYF TGCAGTGCTAGGAAGACAGGGGTGGAGACCCAGTACTTC
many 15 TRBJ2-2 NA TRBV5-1 CASNTGPGGTGELFF TGCGCCAGCAATACGGGACCCGGGGGCACCGGGGAGCTGTTTTTT
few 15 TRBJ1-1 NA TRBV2 CASRDSRGMGTEAFF TGTGCCAGCAGAGATTCCAGGGGAATGGGGACTGAAGCTTTCTTT
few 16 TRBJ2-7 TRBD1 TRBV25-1 CASSDSLPGQGSEQYF TGTGCCAGCAGTGATTCCCTACCGGGACAGGGATCCGAGCAGTACTTC
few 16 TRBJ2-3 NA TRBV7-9 CASSLRKVAFTDTQYF TGTGCCAGCAGCCTCAGGAAGGTGGCGTTCACAGATACGCAGTATTTT
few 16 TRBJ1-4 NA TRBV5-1 CASSLELAGTNEKLFF TGCGCCAGCAGCTTGGAATTGGCGGGAACTAATGAAAAACTGTTTTTT
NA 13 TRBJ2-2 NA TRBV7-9 CASSLYYTGELFF TGTGCCAGCAGCCTGTATTACACCGGGGAGCTGTTTTTT
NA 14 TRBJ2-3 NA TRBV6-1 CASSPRAAGDTQYF TGTGCCAGCAGTCCCCGGGCTGCAGGGGATACGCAGTATTTT
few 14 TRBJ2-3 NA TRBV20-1 CSARGGGYTDTQYF TGCAGTGCCCGTGGAGGGGGGTACACAGATACGCAGTATTTT
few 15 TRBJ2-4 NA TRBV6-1 CASSEVGLPRNIQYF TGTGCCAGCAGTGAGGTGGGGCTACCACGCAACATTCAGTACTTC
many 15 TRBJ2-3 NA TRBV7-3 CASSRRGAGLDTQYF TGTGCCAGCAGTCGCCGGGGGGCGGGGTTGGATACGCAGTATTTT
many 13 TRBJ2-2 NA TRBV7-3 CASSEEYTGELFF TGTGCCAGCAGTGAGGAGTACACCGGGGAGCTGTTTTTT
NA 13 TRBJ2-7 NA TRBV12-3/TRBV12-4 CASSPPASYEQYF TGTGCCAGCAGCCCACCAGCCTCCTACGAGCAGTACTTC
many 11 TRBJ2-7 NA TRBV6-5 CASSYSEEQYF TGTGCCAGCAGTTACTCGGAAGAGCAGTACTTC
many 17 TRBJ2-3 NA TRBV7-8 CASSSRRGLGPTDTQYF TGTGCCAGCAGCTCGAGGCGGGGGCTGGGGCCCACAGATACGCAGTATTTT